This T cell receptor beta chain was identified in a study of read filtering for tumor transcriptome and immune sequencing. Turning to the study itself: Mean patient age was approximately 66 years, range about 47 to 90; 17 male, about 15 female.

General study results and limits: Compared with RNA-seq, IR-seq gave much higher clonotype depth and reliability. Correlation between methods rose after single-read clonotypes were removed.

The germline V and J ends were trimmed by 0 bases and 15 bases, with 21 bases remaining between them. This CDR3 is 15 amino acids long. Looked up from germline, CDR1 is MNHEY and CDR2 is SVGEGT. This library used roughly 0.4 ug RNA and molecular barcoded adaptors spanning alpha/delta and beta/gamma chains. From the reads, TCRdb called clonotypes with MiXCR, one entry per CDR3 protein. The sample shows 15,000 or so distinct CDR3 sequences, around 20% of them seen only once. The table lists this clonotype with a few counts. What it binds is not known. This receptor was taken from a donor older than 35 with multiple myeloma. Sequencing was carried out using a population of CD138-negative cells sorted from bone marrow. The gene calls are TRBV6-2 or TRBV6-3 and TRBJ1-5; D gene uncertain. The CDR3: CASSYSSRFTHPGHF. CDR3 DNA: TGTGCCAGCAGTTACTCGTCGCGCTTTACCCACCCGGGGCATTTT.